Here is one TCR beta chain with its context. In Seattle, patients joined the study during active infection and were tracked longitudinally. As processed by the authors: Amplification from reference gene primers served as the basis for estimated nucleated cell counts. The repertoire was sequenced with immunoSEQ multiplex PCR; TCRdb's copy has only in-frame clones and lacks some. The V and J calls and clone size are taken from that table; D and trimming were inferred from the DNA. In the table there are about 170,000 clones, around four fifths of which are singletons. The data were obtained in a study of blood T cell repertoires in COVID-19. Background on the study: The United States, Italy and Spain provided the acute and convalescent COVID-19 samples. T cells, B-cell-depleted T cells, or PBMCs supplied cDNA or gDNA.

V was clipped by 4 bases and J by 6 bases, with 14 bases between them. The CDR3 loop spans 15 amino acids. Germline loops: CDR1 KGHDR, CDR2 SFDVKD. The J gene is TRBJ2-2, the V gene TRBV24-1; D gene uncertain. The sample comprised peripheral blood. The clonotype was recovered from a woman of 80 years or more with COVID-19, enrolled during active disease. In DNA form, the CDR3 reads TGTGCCACCAGTGACCCGCGGCGTGTCCCCGGGGAGCTGTTTTTT. It is translated as CATSDPRRVPGELFF.